This is a list of T cell receptor beta chains from one sample in a study of Graves' ophthalmopathy and Graves' hyperthyroidism. TCRdb redid the calling of the multiplex PCR reads with MiXCR, one entry per CDR3 protein. Counted here are around 1,200,000 distinct CDR3 sequences, 35% to 40% occurring once; the ten biggest clones make up approximately 12%. Sequences were obtained from peripheral blood or thyroid tissue (not recorded which). All receptors derive from an adult man with Graves' hyperthyroidism. Each CDR3 is given with its conserved first and last residue. The order of the fields is J gene, clone size, D gene, V gene, CDR3 protein, CDR3 DNA. A D gene is named only where the DNA matches it firmly. Rows give clone size only sometimes, using once, few, many, or a class for an expanded clone.

TRBJ1-5 | many | - | TRBV12-3/TRBV12-4 | CASTPEWRQPQHF | TGTGCCAGCACCCCCGAATGGCGTCAGCCCCAGCATTTT
TRBJ2-5 | many | - | TRBV19 | CASSTPMDSTQETQYF | TGTGCCAGTAGTACTCCAATGGACTCCACACAAGAGACCCAGTACTTC
TRBJ1-5 | many | - | TRBV2 | CASGGQVNQPQHF | TGTGCCAGCGGGGGGCAGGTCAATCAGCCCCAGCATTTT
TRBJ1-1 | many | - | TRBV2 | CASSVFLLRDPAFF | TGTGCCAGCAGTGTTTTTTTATTGAGGGACCCGGCTTTCTTT
TRBJ2-2 | many | - | TRBV15 | CATSRDLINTGELFF | TGTGCCACCAGCAGAGATCTAATAAACACCGGGGAGCTGTTTTTT
TRBJ1-1 | many | - | TRBV6-5 | CATQDTEAFF | TGTGCCACCCAGGACACTGAAGCTTTCTTT
TRBJ2-5 | - | TRBD2 | TRBV7-6 | CASSLEYSGGQETQYF | TGTGCCAGCAGCTTAGAGTATAGCGGGGGACAAGAGACCCAGTACTTC
TRBJ2-6 | few | TRBD1 | TRBV29-1 | CSVETGSGANVLTF | TGCAGCGTGGAGACAGGGAGTGGGGCCAACGTCCTGACTTTC
TRBJ2-7 | few | - | TRBV12-3/TRBV12-4 | CASSSDLDEQYF | TGTGCCAGCAGCTCGGACCTCGACGAGCAGTACTTC
TRBJ1-5 | - | - | TRBV6-5 | CASSYEAWDQPQHF | TGTGCCAGCAGTTACGAGGCGTGGGATCAGCCCCAGCATTTT
TRBJ2-3 | - | TRBD2 | TRBV10-3 | CAIRLAGGDTQYF | TGTGCCATCCGACTAGCGGGGGGTGATACGCAGTATTTT
TRBJ1-5 | many | TRBD1 | TRBV19 | CASRAGTGSHSNQPQHF | TGTGCCAGTAGAGCTGGGACAGGCTCGCATAGCAATCAGCCCCAGCATTTT
TRBJ2-2 | - | - | TRBV27 | CASRYTGHTGELFF | TGTGCCAGCAGGTATACAGGGCACACCGGGGAGCTGTTTTTT
TRBJ2-7 | few | - | TRBV20-1 | CSAKQTFRYEQYF | TGCAGTGCTAAACAGACATTTAGGTACGAGCAGTACTTC
TRBJ2-7 | - | - | TRBV5-8 | CASSLGGRQSSYEQYF | TGTGCCAGCAGCTTGGGGGGTCGGCAAAGCTCCTACGAGCAGTACTTC
TRBJ2-7 | - | - | TRBV19 | CASSTAGSGPYEQYF | TGTGCCAGTAGTACAGCGGGTAGCGGCCCCTACGAGCAGTACTTC